A single sample gave rise to the 30 T cell receptor beta chains below, sequenced in a study of blood T cell repertoires in COVID-19. TCRdb keeps only in-frame clones here, not all; method: immunoSEQ multiplex PCR. The table lists over 70,000 clones, around 80% of them singletons. Sequencing was done on a sample of peripheral blood. These receptors all stem from a man aged 65 to 79 with acute or convalescent COVID-19.

The chain combines TRBV29-1 with TRBJ1-2; weak D call: TRBD1 (5 bases). The CDR3 sequence is 15 residues long. Trimming took 0 bases from V and 8 from J, leaving 19 bases between them. Per germline, CDR1 SQVTM and CDR2 ANQGSEA. In DNA form, the CDR3 reads TGCAGCGTTGAAGATCGGGGGGTTTGGCTTTTCGGCTACACCTTC. As protein: CSVEDRGVWLFGYTF.

This clone was detected a few times. V is TRBV19 and J is TRBJ1-2; D not certain. V lost 1 base and J lost 4, with 7 bases in between. Germline CDR1 and CDR2: LNHDA and SQIVND (reference sequence). The CDR3 runs to 13 residues. The CDR3 loop is CASSIAVSYGYTF. The CDR3 DNA reads as TGTGCCAGTAGTATAGCCGTTAGCTATGGCTACACCTTC.

J is TRBJ1-6 and V is TRBV7-9; the D gene is possibly TRBD1 (5 bases). This CDR3 is built from 16 residues. Germline V gene data show CDR1 as SEHNR and CDR2 as FQNEAQ (reference sequence). V lost 4 bases to trimming and J lost 5 bases, with 15 bases between them. The CDR3 DNA reads TGTGCCAGCAGCTCTCTGGCAGACAGAGATAATTCACCCCTCCACTTT. Translation gives CASSSLADRDNSPLHF.

The V and J genes are TRBV6-1 and TRBJ1-6, with TRBD1 matching over 9 bases. Germline CDR1 MNHNS, CDR2 SASEGT. Germline trimming cut 1 base from V and 7 bases from J; bases unmatched to any gene: 2. The CDR3 spans 15 residues. CDR3 nucleotides: TGTGCCAGCAGTGAAGGGACAGGGGAAAATTCACCCCTCCACTTT. Amino acid sequence: CASSEGTGENSPLHF.

This chain connects TRBV6-5 to TRBJ2-1; a weak D match, TRBD1 (6 bases). V was cut by 8 bases and J by 5 bases, with 13 bases left in between. The CDR3 length is 13 residues. Per germline, CDR1 MNHEY and CDR2 SVGAGI. CDR3 sequence: CASAQGRNNEQFF. DNA for the CDR3: TGTGCCAGCGCGCAGGGGAGAAACAATGAGCAGTTCTTC.

The sample holds many counts of this clone. The chain joins TRBV2 to TRBJ1-2; 11 positions agree with TRBD1. Germline CDR1 and CDR2: SNHLY and FYNNEI. The V segment lost 3 bases and the J segment 6 bases; nucleotides outside the gene matches: 12. The CDR3 contains 17 residues. The CDR3 sequence is CASSELGQGVIRNGYTF. The CDR3 DNA sequence: TGTGCCAGCAGTGAGTTGGGACAGGGGGTAATTCGGAATGGCTACACCTTC.

The V call is TRBV18, the J call TRBJ1-1; 7 bases align to TRBD1. Trimming at V came to 4 bases and at J to 1 base, leaving 9 bases not matched to a gene. The CDR3 is made up of 16 amino acids. Looked up from germline, CDR1 is KGHSH and CDR2 is LQKENI. This CDR3 is CASSLQSGQPNTEAFF. CDR3 DNA sequence: TGTGCCAGCTCACTACAATCGGGACAGCCGAACACTGAAGCTTTCTTT.

The chain combines TRBV7-6 with TRBJ1-6, with 8 nucleotides matching TRBD1. Per germline, CDR1 SGHVS and CDR2 FNYEAQ. The CDR3 contains 16 residues. Germline trimming cut 2 bases from V and 6 bases from J; bases unmatched to any gene: 6. In DNA form, the CDR3 reads TGTGCCAGCAGCTTAAGAGGGGGACAGGCTAATTCACCCCTCCACTTT. It encodes CASSLRGGQANSPLHF.

This chain connects TRBV29-1 to TRBJ1-1; 9 bases line up with TRBD1. CDR1 SQVTM and CDR2 ANQGSEA come from the germline V gene. V dropped 7 bases and J dropped 6; count of bases not matched to a gene: 6. The length of the CDR3 is 12 residues. The CDR3 protein is CSAARDRAEAFF. The CDR3 nucleotides read TGCAGCGCCGCCAGGGACAGGGCTGAAGCTTTCTTT.

This clone was seen just once. J is TRBJ2-7 and V is TRBV5-1, with TRBD1 matching over 9 bases. CDR3 length: 16 amino acids. Germline V gene lookup returns CDR1 SGHRS and CDR2 YFSETQ. V trimming: 5 bases; J trimming: 3 bases; junction bases outside the gene matches: 12. CDR3 bases: TGCGCCAGCAGGTCATATTTGCGGGACAGGGTCTACGAGCAGTACTTC. Protein: CASRSYLRDRVYEQYF.

The rearrangement joins TRBV10-3 to TRBJ1-2; 8 bases map to TRBD1. Germline V gives CDR1 ENHRY, CDR2 SYGVKD. V lost 10 bases to trimming and J lost 4 bases; unmatched junction nucleotides: 8. This CDR3 is 13 amino acids long. This chain's CDR3 is CATGTGVTYGYTF. CDR3 bases: TGTGCCACGGGGACAGGAGTTACCTATGGCTACACCTTC.

The gene calls are TRBV5-4 and TRBJ1-2; the D gene is possibly TRBD1 (5 bases). The length of the CDR3 is 16 residues. V lost 2 bases, J lost 2 bases, and 16 bases lay in between. The germline V gene encodes CDR1 SGHNT and CDR2 YYREEE (reference sequence). CDR3 sequence (DNA): TGTGCCAGCAGCTTACGGCAAAGGGGAACAAACTATGGCTACACCTTC. This codes for CASSLRQRGTNYGYTF.

This clone was recorded only once. The chain combines TRBV7-9 with TRBJ2-1, with TRBD2 matching over 13 bases. The CDR3 spans 17 residues. The V and J ends lost 6 bases and 5 bases, in that order; junction bases with no gene match: 10. Looked up from germline, CDR1 is SEHNR and CDR2 is FQNEAQ (reference sequence). The CDR3 here is CASSQLAGGPGDNEQFF. CDR3 coding DNA: TGTGCCAGCAGTCAACTAGCGGGAGGGCCGGGAGACAATGAGCAGTTCTTC.

The sample holds one count of this clone. The chain couples TRBV5-1 to TRBJ1-2, with 8 bases identical to TRBD1. After removal of 0 bases from V and 4 bases from J, the junction contained 5 bases not matched to a gene. This CDR3 spans 15 amino acids. CDR1 and CDR2 (germline): SGHRS, YFSETQ. The CDR3 reads CASSLGQGIAYGYTF. The CDR3 nucleotides are TGCGCCAGCAGCTTGGGACAGGGGATCGCCTATGGCTACACCTTC.

This clone was seen only a few times. The genes are TRBV11-2 and TRBJ2-2; D is uncertain. In germline, CDR1 is SGHAT, CDR2 FQNNGV. Trimming left V 1 base short and J 6 bases short, with 9 bases between. CDR3 length equals 14 residues. This CDR3 reads CASSLGQTSGELFF. For the CDR3, the DNA is TGTGCCAGCAGCTTAGGGCAGACATCCGGGGAGCTGTTTTTT.

The chain recombines TRBV21-1 with TRBJ2-7; TRBD1, the table's D call, lacks a check against the DNA. TRBV21-1 has pseudogene status. The CDR3 runs to 15 residues. CDR3 sequence reads: CASSKMDRAIYEQYV. For the CDR3, the DNA is TGTGCCAGCAGCAAAATGGACAGGGCCATTTACGAGCAGTACGTC.

The rearrangement uses TRBV27 and TRBJ2-3; possible D gene TRBD2, 6 bases. Germline values: CDR1 MNHEY, CDR2 SMNVEV (reference sequence). V shed 2 bases and J shed 3 bases, with 15 bases lying between them. The CDR3 has 16 residues. DNA for the CDR3: TGTGCCAGCAGTTTACGGGAGACTGAGCCGACAGATACGCAGTATTTT. It is translated as CASSLRETEPTDTQYF.

This clone occurred a few times. The chain employs TRBV5-4 and TRBJ1-1; no clear D. The CDR3 has 13 residues. Per the germline V gene, CDR1 is SGHNT and CDR2 is YYREEE (reference sequence). Trimming shortened V by 3 bases and J by 2 bases, and 8 bases separated the two germline ends. The CDR3 nucleotides are TGTGCCAGCAGCTATTCCTTCAACACTGAAGCTTTCTTT. This codes for CASSYSFNTEAFF. Full variable domain (rest looked up from reference TRBV5-4 and TRBJ1-1): ETGVTQSPTHLIKTRGQQVTLRCSSQSGHNTVSWYQQALGQGPQFIFQYYREEENGRGNFPPRFSGLQFPNYSSELNVNALELDDSALYLCASSYSFNTEAFFGQGTRLTVV.

On this clone: At one of its ends the junction is not consistent with the germline gene, which may arise from a read error. The J gene is TRBJ1-5, the V gene TRBV19, with TRBD1 matching 10 bases. The CDR3 is made up of 15 amino acids. Germline V gene lookup returns CDR1 LNHDA and CDR2 SQIVND (reference sequence). This chain's CDR3 is CACSWDRGSNQPQHF. As DNA, the CDR3 is TGTGCCTGTAGTTGGGACAGGGGTTCCAATCAGCCCCAGCATTTT.

The chain combines TRBV6-5 with TRBJ2-7, with TRBD2 matching over 7 bases. The trim removed 6 bases at V and 1 base at J, leaving 9 bases unmatched. This CDR3 has 15 amino acids. The germline V gene encodes CDR1 MNHEY and CDR2 SVGAGI. The chain's CDR3 is CASSDSGWASYEQYF. The DNA for the CDR3 is TGTGCCAGCAGCGATAGCGGGTGGGCTTCCTACGAGCAGTACTTC.

This rearrangement joins TRBV6-5 to TRBJ2-1; D is undetermined. Germline CDR1 and CDR2: MNHEY and SVGAGI. The ends were cut back, 0 bases at V and 9 bases at J, with 12 bases in the middle. This CDR3 contains 14 residues. The CDR3, as DNA: TGTGCCAGCAGTTACTCGTCCCAGCGATCTGAGCAGTTCTTC. Its translation: CASSYSSQRSEQFF.

The chain carries TRBV10-1 and TRBJ2-1; 11 nucleotides agree with TRBD1. V was pared by 3 bases and J by 5 bases, with 18 bases of the junction left unmatched. Germline V gene data show CDR1 as WNHNN and CDR2 as SYGVQD (reference sequence). The CDR3 contains 20 residues. The CDR3 DNA is TGCGCCAGCAGTGAACCGGGACAGGGGGGTTCGGGGACTACCAACAATGAGCAGTTCTTC. It is translated as CASSEPGQGGSGTTNNEQFF.

The chain employs TRBV14 and TRBJ2-7; 11 positions match TRBD1. From germline, CDR1 is SGHDN and CDR2 FVKESK. This CDR3 is 17 amino acids long. Trimming took 4 bases from V and 1 from J; bases not matched to a gene: 9. The CDR3 loop reads CASSLDRGRSGSYEQYF. CDR3 coding DNA: TGTGCCAGCAGCCTGGACAGGGGGCGGTCTGGATCCTACGAGCAGTACTTC.

This clone was counted between two and nine times. The chain carries TRBV3-1 (or the pseudogene TRBV3-2) and TRBJ2-1; TRBD2 matches 11 bases. V gave up 6 bases and J gave up 8 bases; unmatched junction bases: 15. The CDR3 is 17 amino acids. Germline V lookup: CDR1 LGHDT, CDR2 YNNKEL (reference sequence). The CDR3 sequence: CASSRRLTSGIGDEQFF. CDR3 sequence (DNA): TGTGCCAGCAGTCGACGTCTGACTAGCGGGATCGGTGATGAGCAGTTCTTC.

The J gene is TRBJ1-2, the V gene TRBV7-2; a weak D match, TRBD1 (5 bases). Germline lookup yields CDR1 SGHTA and CDR2 FQGNSA. Between the trimmed V and J ends, which lost 3 bases and 4 bases, there was a span of 18 bases. This CDR3 is 16 amino acids long. The chain's CDR3 is CASSFQNRPGPYGYTF. Written as DNA, the CDR3 is TGTGCCAGCAGCTTCCAAAACAGACCAGGGCCCTATGGCTACACCTTC.

The V gene is TRBV28, the J gene TRBJ2-1, with 14 bases lining up with TRBD2. The germline gives CDR1 MDHEN, CDR2 SYDVKM. CDR3 length equals 17 residues. V was pared by 6 bases and J by 5 bases, with 9 bases of the junction left unmatched. The CDR3 DNA sequence: TGTGCCAGCAGCTCCGGACTAGCGGGAGGATTACACAATGAGCAGTTCTTC. This translates into CASSSGLAGGLHNEQFF.

This clone came up once. The chain uses TRBV2 and TRBJ2-6, with D maybe TRBD2 (6 bases). This CDR3 has 16 amino acids. Between the trimmed V and J ends, which lost 7 bases and 0 bases, there was a span of 13 bases. Germline V gives CDR1 SNHLY, CDR2 FYNNEI. Here the CDR3 reads CASTWSGVSGANVLTF. CDR3 DNA sequence: TGTGCCAGCACATGGTCGGGAGTCTCTGGGGCCAACGTCCTGACTTTC.

The chain recombines TRBV3-1 (or the pseudogene TRBV3-2) with TRBJ2-3; D is perhaps TRBD2 (6 bases). Germline V gene lookup returns CDR1 LGHDT and CDR2 YNNKEL (reference sequence). The CDR3 totals 14 residues. Trimming shortened V by 5 bases and J by 3 bases, and 12 bases separated the two germline ends. CDR3 sequence: CASSDRGRTDTQYF. DNA of the CDR3: TGTGCCAGCAGCGACCGAGGGAGGACAGATACGCAGTATTTT.

V gene TRBV6-5 combines with J gene TRBJ2-7; 9 positions agree with TRBD2. After removal of 8 bases from V and 7 bases from J, the junction contained 12 bases not matched to a gene. CDR3 length: 14 residues. The germline V gene encodes CDR1 MNHEY and CDR2 SVGAGI. The CDR3 DNA sequence: TGTGCCAGCTCAGCGGGAGGTTCCCTTGGAGAGCAGTACTTC. Translating gives CASSAGGSLGEQYF.

Of note for this clone: A much larger clone differs from this one at a single base, so this may be a read error. The chain joins TRBV24-1 to TRBJ1-1, with a weak D call TRBD1 (6 bases). CDR1 is KGHDR, CDR2 SFDVKD, per germline. The CDR3 is 14 residues long. V lost 2 bases, J lost 1 base, and 7 bases lay in between. The CDR3 DNA is TGTGCCACCAGTGATTCGGGACAGAACACTGAAGCTTTCTTT. It is translated as CATSDSGQNTEAFF.